A selection of T cell receptor beta chains follows, all from one sample in a study of T-cell reconstitution after alpha-beta-depleted transplantation in children. TCRdb ran MiXCR on the PCR reads and lists one entry per CDR3 protein. The sample records approximately 630,000 distinct CDR3 sequences, less than 15% being singletons. Specimen: PBMCs, collected before TCRalphabeta/CD19-depleted stem cell transplant. All receptors derive from a girl aged 2 to 9 with congenital amegakaryocytic thrombocytopenia, due to receive a stem cell transplant. CDR3s include the opening cysteine and the closing phenylalanine or tryptophan. A D gene is named only where the DNA matches it firmly. A row's size may be missing; if present it is once, few, many or a size class.

v_call: TRBV7-6; d_call: -; j_call: TRBJ2-7; clone_size: -; cdr3_nt: TGTGCCAGCAGCTCTCGGTCCGAGCAGTACTTC; cdr3_aa: CASSSRSEQYF
v_call: TRBV19; d_call: TRBD1; j_call: TRBJ2-7; clone_size: once; cdr3_nt: TGTGCCAGTAGTATCCCCCGACAGGGGGACTGCGAGCAGTACTTC; cdr3_aa: CASSIPRQGDCEQYF
v_call: TRBV3-1; d_call: TRBD2; j_call: TRBJ2-7; clone_size: -; cdr3_nt: TGTGCCAGCAGCCAAGTAAGAGCGGGAGTAAACTACGAGCAGTACTTC; cdr3_aa: CASSQVRAGVNYEQYF
v_call: TRBV14; d_call: TRBD1; j_call: TRBJ2-7; clone_size: -; cdr3_nt: TGTGCCAGCAGCCATGGACAGGGGTACTACGAGCAGTACTTC; cdr3_aa: CASSHGQGYYEQYF
v_call: TRBV19; d_call: -; j_call: TRBJ1-5; clone_size: few; cdr3_nt: TGTGCCAGTAGTATCGGGGGGGGTAGCAATCAGCCCCAGCATTTT; cdr3_aa: CASSIGGGSNQPQHF
v_call: TRBV12-3/TRBV12-4; d_call: -; j_call: TRBJ2-1; clone_size: many; cdr3_nt: TGTGCCAGCAGTTTCTGGGCAGCCTCCTACAATGAGCAGTTCTTC; cdr3_aa: CASSFWAASYNEQFF
v_call: TRBV29-1; d_call: -; j_call: TRBJ1-2; clone_size: many; cdr3_nt: TGCAGCGTTGGGGGGGGGCTCTATGGCTACACCTTC; cdr3_aa: CSVGGGLYGYTF
v_call: TRBV7-9; d_call: TRBD2; j_call: TRBJ2-7; clone_size: many; cdr3_nt: TGTGCCAGCAGCACCCCCCTCGGAGCGGGAGGCGAGCAGTACTTC; cdr3_aa: CASSTPLGAGGEQYF
v_call: TRBV5-6; d_call: -; j_call: TRBJ2-7; clone_size: -; cdr3_nt: TGTGCCAGCAGCTTGTTGGCGGGCCCGAGCTCCTACGAGCAGTACTTC; cdr3_aa: CASSLLAGPSSYEQYF
v_call: TRBV12-3/TRBV12-4; d_call: -; j_call: TRBJ1-5; clone_size: -; cdr3_nt: TGTGCCAGCAGTTTCGACGTTGGCAATCAGCCCCAGCATTTT; cdr3_aa: CASSFDVGNQPQHF
v_call: TRBV5-1; d_call: -; j_call: TRBJ2-3; clone_size: few; cdr3_nt: TGCGCCAGCAGCTTCAGCGTCCTGGGGGGCACAGATACGCAGTATTTT; cdr3_aa: CASSFSVLGGTDTQYF
v_call: TRBV10-3; d_call: -; j_call: TRBJ2-7; clone_size: many; cdr3_nt: TGTGCCATCTCTTCAGCTAGCGACGAGCAGTACTTC; cdr3_aa: CAISSASDEQYF
v_call: TRBV5-6; d_call: -; j_call: TRBJ2-2; clone_size: -; cdr3_nt: TGTGCCAGCAGCTTGGTAATCGACACCGGGGAGCTGTTTTTT; cdr3_aa: CASSLVIDTGELFF